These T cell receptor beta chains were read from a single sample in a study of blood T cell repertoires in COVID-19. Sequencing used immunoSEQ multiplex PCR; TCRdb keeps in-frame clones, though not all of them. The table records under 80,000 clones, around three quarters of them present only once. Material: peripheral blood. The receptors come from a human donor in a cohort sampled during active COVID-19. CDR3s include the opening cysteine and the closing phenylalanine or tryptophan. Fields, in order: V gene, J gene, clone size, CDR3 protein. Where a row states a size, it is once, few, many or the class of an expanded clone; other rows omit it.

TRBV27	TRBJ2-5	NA	CASSPARGIGETQYF
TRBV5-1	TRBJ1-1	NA	CASSLEGGRTEAFF
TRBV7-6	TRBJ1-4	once	CASSSYRDTREKLFF
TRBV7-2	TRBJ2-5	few	CASSFSTGMMKTQYF
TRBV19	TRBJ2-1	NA	CASSIDLGQGIPNEQFF
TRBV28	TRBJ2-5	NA	CASSSRLARGETQYF
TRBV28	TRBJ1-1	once	CASRELRQGTNTEAFF
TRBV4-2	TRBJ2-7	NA	CASSQERRTSGSYEQYF
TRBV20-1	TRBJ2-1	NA	CSASGMVRSSYNEQFF
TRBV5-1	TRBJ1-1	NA	CASSGSGSDGAEAFF
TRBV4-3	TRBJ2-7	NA	CASSHGLDYEQYF
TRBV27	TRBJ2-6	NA	CASSFRGLGANVLTF
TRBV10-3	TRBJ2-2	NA	CAISNSGANTGELFF
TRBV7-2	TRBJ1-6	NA	CASSHGQGARGGNSPLHF
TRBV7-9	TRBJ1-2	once	CASSLKGGSYGYTF
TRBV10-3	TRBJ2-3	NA	CAISPGSGTDTQYF
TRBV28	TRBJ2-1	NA	CASSRFSLSGSGTKPNEQFF
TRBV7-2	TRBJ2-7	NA	CASSLTSGSKYEQYF
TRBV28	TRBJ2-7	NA	CASRRTALYEQYF
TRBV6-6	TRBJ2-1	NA	CASSYQYNEQFF
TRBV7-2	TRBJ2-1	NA	CASSLAFGGTHRAFF
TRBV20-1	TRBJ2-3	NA	CSASGGGGGRADTQYF
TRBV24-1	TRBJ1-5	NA	CATSEGDRGGRQPQHF
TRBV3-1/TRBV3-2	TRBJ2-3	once	CASSRTGSMDTQYF
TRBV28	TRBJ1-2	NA	CASRWLGGANYGYTF
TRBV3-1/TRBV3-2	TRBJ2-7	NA	CASSQDGGRHEQYF
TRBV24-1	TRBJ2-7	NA	CATSEATGERYEQYF
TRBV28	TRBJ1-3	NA	CASRTGKGNTIYF
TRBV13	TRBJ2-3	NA	CASSSRTGSTDTQYF
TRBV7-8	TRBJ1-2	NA	CASSPYSGNQPPQNGYTF
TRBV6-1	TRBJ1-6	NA	CASSEARGGQVNSPLHF
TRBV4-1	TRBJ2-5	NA	CASSPRQGKVETQYF
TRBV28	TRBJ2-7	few	CASSSSSGTDYEQYF